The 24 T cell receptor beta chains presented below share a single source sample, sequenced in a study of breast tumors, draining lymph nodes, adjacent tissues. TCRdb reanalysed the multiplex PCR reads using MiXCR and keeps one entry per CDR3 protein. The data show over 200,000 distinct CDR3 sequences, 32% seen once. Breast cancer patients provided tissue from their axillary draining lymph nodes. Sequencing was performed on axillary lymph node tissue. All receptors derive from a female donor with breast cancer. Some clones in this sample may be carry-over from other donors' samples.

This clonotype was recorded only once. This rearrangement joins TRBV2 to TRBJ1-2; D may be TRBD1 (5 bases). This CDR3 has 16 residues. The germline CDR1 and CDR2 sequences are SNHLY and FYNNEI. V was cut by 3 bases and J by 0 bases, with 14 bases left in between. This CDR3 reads CASSEGLAGSNYGYTF. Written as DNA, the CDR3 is TGTGCCAGCAGTGAGGGACTAGCGGGATCTAACTATGGCTACACCTTC. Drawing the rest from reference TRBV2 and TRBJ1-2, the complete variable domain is EPEVTQTPSHQVTQMGQEVILRCVPISNHLYFYWYRQILGQKVEFLVSFYNNEISEKSEIFDDQFSVERPDGSNFTLKIRSTKLEDSAMYFCASSEGLAGSNYGYTFGSGTRLTVV.

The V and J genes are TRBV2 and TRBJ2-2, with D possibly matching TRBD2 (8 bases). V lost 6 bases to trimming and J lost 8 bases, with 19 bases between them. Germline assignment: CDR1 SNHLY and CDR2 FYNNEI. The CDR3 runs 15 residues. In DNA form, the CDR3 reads TGTGCCAGCAGCACGGGAGGGGGCGATCAGGGGGAGCTGTTTTTT. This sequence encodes CASSTGGGDQGELFF.

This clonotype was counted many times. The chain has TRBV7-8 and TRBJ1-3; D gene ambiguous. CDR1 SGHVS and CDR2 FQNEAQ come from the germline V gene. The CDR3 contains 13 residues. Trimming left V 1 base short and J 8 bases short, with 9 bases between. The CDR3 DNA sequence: TGTGCCAGCAGCTTAGACAGCCACGACACCATATATTTT. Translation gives CASSLDSHDTIYF.

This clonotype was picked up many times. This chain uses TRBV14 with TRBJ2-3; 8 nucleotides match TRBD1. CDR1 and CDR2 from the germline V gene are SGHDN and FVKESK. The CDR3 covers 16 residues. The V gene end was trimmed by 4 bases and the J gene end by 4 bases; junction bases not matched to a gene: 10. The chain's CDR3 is CASSRDTGGFADTQYF. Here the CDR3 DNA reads TGTGCCAGCAGCCGCGATACAGGGGGTTTTGCAGATACGCAGTATTTT.

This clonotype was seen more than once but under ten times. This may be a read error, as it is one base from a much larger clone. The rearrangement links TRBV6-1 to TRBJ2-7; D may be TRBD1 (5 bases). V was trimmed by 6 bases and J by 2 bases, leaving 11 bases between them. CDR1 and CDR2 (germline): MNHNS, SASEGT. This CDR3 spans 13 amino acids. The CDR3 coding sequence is TGTGCCAGCAGGCACCGACAGACCTACGAGCAGTACTTC. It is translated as CASRHRQTYEQYF.

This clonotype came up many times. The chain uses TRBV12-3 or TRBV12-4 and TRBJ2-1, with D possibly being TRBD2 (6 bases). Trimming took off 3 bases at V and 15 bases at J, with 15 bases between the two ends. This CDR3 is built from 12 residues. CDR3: CASSLDPGSPFF. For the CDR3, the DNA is TGTGCCAGCAGTTTGGACCCCGGGAGCCCGTTCTTC.

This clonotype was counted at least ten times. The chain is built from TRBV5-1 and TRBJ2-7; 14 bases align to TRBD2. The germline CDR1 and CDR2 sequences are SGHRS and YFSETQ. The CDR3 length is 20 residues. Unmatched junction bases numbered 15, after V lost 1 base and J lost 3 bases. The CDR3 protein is CASSLIPLPGLAGDSYEQYF. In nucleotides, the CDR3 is TGCGCCAGCAGCTTGATCCCCCTACCGGGACTAGCGGGAGATAGCTACGAGCAGTACTTC.

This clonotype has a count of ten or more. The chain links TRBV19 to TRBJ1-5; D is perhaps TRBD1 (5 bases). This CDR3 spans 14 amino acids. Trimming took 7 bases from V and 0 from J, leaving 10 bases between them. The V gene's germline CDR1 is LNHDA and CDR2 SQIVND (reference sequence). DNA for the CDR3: TGTGCCAGTACTCGGGGCCTTAGCAATCAGCCCCAGCATTTT. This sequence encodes CASTRGLSNQPQHF. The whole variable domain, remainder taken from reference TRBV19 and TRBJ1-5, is DGGITQSPKYLFRKEGQNVTLSCEQNLNHDAMYWYRQDPGQGLRLIYYSQIVNDFQKGDIAEGYSVSREKKESFPLTVTSAQKNPTAFYLCASTRGLSNQPQHFGDGTRLSIL.

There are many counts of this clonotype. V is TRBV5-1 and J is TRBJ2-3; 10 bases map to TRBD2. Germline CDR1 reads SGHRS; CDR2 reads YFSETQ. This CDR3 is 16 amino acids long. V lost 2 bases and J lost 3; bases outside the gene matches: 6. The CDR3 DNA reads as TGCGCCAGCAGCTTATCAGGACTAGCGGCGACAGATACGCAGTATTTT. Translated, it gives CASSLSGLAATDTQYF.

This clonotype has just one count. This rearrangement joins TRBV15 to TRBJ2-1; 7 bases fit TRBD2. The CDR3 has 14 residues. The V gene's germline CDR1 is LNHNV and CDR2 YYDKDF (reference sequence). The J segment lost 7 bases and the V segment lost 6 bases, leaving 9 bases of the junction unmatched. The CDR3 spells CATSIRLAGNEQFF. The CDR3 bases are TGTGCCACCAGTATAAGACTAGCTGGGAATGAGCAGTTCTTC.

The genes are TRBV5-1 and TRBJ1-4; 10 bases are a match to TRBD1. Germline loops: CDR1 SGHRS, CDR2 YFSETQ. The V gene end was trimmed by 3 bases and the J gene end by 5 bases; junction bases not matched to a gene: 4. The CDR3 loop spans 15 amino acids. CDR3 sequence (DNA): TGCGCCAGCAGCTGGGGACAGGGGCCGAATGAAAAACTGTTTTTT. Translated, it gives CASSWGQGPNEKLFF.

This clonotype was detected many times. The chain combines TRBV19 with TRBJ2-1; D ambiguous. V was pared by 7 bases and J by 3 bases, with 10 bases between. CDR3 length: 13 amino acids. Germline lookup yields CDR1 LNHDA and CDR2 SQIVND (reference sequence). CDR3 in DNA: TGTGCCAGTAAGACAAATGTCTACAATGAGCAGTTCTTC. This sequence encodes CASKTNVYNEQFF. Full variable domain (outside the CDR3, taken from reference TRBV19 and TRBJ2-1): DGGITQSPKYLFRKEGQNVTLSCEQNLNHDAMYWYRQDPGQGLRLIYYSQIVNDFQKGDIAEGYSVSREKKESFPLTVTSAQKNPTAFYLCASKTNVYNEQFFGPGTRLTVL.

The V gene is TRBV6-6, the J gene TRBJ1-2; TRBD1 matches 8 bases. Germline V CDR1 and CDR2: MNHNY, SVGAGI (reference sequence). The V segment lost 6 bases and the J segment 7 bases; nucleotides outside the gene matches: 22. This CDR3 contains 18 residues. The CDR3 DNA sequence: TGTGCCAGCAGCCCTTTGGTTCGGACAGGGACGTTTGGGTCTGGCTACACCTTC. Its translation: CASSPLVRTGTFGSGYTF.

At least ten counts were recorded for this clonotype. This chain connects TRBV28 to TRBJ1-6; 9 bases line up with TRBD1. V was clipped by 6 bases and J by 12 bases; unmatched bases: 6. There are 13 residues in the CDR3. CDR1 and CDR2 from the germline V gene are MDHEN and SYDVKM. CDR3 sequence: CASRLQGAGPLHF. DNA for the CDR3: TGTGCCAGCAGACTACAGGGGGCTGGACCCCTCCACTTT.

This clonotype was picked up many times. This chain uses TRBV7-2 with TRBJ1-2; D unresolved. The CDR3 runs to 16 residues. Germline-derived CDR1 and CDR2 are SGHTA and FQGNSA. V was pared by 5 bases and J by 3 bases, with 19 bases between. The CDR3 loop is CASSLTLDVGYYGYTF. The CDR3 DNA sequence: TGTGCCAGCAGCCTCACCCTGGACGTCGGATACTATGGCTACACCTTC.

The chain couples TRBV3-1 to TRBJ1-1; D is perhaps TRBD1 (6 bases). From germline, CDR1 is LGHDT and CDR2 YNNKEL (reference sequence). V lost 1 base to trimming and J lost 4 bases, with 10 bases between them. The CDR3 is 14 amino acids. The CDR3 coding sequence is TGTGCCAGCAGCCAAGCAACAGGGAGCACTGAAGCTTTCTTT. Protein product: CASSQATGSTEAFF.

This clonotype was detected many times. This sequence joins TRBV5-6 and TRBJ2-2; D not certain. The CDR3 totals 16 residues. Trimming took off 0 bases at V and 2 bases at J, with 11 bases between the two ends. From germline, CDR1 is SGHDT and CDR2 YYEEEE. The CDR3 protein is CASSLAVSPNTGELFF. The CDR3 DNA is TGTGCCAGCAGCTTGGCGGTCAGTCCCAACACCGGGGAGCTGTTTTTT.

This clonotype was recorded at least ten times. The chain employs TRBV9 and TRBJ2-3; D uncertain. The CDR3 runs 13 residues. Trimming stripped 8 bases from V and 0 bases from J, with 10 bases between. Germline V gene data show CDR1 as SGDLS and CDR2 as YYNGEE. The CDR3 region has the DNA TGTGCCAGGCCGTCAGGTAGCACAGATACGCAGTATTTT. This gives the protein CARPSGSTDTQYF.

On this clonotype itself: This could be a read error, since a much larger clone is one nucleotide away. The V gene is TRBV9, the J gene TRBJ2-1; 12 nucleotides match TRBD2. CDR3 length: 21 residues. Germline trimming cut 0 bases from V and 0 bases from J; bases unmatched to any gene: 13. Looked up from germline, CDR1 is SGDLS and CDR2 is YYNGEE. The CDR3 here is CASSVEGKRTSGTLSYNEQFF. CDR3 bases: TGTGCCAGCAGCGTAGAGGGAAAAAGGACTAGCGGGACTCTCTCCTACAATGAGCAGTTCTTC. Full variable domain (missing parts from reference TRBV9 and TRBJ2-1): DSGVTQTPKHLITATGQRVTLRCSPRSGDLSVYWYQQSLDQGLQFLIQYYNGEERAKGNILERFSAQQFPDLHSELNLSSLELGDSALYFCASSVEGKRTSGTLSYNEQFFGPGTRLTVL.

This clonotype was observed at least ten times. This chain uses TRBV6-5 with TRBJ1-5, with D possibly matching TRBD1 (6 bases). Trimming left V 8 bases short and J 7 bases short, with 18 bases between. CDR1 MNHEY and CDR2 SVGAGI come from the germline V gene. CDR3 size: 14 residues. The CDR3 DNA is TGTGCCAGCTCTGGGGGGGGGGCTGGGCAGCCCCAGCATTTT. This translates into CASSGGGAGQPQHF.

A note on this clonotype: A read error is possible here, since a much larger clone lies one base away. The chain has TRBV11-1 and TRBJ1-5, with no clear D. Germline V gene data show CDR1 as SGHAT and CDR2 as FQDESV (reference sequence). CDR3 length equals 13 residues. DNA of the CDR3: TGTGCCAGCAGCGAGGACGGCAATCCGCCCCAGCATTTT. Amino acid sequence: CASSEDGNPPQHF.

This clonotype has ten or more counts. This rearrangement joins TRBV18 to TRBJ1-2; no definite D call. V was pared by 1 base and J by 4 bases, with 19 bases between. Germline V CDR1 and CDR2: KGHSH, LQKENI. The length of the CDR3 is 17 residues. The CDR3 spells CASSPRAQPPRGYGYTF. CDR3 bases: TGTGCCAGCTCACCACGGGCTCAGCCCCCGCGGGGCTATGGCTACACCTTC.

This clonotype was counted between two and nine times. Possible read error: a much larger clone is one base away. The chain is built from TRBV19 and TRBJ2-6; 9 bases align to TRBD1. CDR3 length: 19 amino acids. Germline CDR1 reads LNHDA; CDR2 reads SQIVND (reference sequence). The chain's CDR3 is CASSSWNRDRASGANALTF. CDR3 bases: TGTGCCAGTAGTTCTTGGAATCGGGACAGGGCTTCTGGGGCCAACGCCCTGACTTTC.

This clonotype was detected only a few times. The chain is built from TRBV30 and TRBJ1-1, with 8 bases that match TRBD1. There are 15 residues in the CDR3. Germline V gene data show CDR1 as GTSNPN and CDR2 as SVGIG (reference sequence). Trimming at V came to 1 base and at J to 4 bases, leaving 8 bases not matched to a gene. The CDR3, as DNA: TGTGCCTGGAGTGGAGAGACAGGGGTTGGCACTGAAGCTTTCTTT. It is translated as CAWSGETGVGTEAFF.